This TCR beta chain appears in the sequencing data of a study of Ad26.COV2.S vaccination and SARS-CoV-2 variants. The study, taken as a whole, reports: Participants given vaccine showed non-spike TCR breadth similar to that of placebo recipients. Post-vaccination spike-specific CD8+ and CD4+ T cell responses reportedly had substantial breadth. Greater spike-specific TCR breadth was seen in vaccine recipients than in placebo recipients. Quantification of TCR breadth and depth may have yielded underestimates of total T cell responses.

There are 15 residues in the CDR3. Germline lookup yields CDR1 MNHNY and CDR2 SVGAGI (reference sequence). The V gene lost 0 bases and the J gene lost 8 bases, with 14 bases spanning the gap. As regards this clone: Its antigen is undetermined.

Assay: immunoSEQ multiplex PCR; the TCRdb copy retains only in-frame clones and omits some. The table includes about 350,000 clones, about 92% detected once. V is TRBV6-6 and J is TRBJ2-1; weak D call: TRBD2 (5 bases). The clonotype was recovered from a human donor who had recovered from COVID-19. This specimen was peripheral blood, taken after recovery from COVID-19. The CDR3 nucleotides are TGTGCCAGCAGTTACTCGGCGGGCGGGCCATATGAGCAGTTCTTC. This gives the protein CASSYSAGGPYEQFF.